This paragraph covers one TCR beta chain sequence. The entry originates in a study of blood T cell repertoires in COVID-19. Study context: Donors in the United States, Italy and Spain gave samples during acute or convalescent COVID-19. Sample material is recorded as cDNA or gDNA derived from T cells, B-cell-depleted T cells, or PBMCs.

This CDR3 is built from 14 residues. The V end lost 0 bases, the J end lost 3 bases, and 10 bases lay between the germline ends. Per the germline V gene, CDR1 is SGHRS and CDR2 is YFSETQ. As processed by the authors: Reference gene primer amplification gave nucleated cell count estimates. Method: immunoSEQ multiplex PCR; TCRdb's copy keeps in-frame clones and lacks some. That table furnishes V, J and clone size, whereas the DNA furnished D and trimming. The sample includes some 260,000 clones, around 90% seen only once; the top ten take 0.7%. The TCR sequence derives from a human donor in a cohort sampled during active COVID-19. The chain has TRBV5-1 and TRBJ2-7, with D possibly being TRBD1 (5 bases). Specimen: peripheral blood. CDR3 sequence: CASSLGQGFYEQYF. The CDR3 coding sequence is TGCGCCAGCAGCTTGGGCCAGGGCTTCTACGAGCAGTACTTC.